Presented here are 24 T cell receptor beta chains from one specimen sequenced in a study of shared clonotypes between healthy human individuals. TCRdb keeps only in-frame clones here, not all; method: immunoSEQ multiplex PCR. The table lists 2 million to 2.5 million clones, approximately 96% of them singletons. Sequences were obtained from naive CD4+ T cells sorted from blood. The sample's subset: CD45RA+ positively selected. These receptors were obtained from a man aged 18 to 30 in good health.

The V gene is TRBV5-1, the J gene TRBJ2-3; D ambiguous. This CDR3 is built from 13 residues. The germline V gene has CDR1 SGHRS and CDR2 YFSETQ. The V end lost 4 bases, the J end lost 6 bases, and 12 bases lay between the germline ends. CDR3 DNA: TGCGCCAGCAGCATCGGACGAGGCGATACGCAGTATTTT. Its translation: CASSIGRGDTQYF.

J is TRBJ2-5 and V is TRBV2, with TRBD1 matching 7 bases. Germline CDR1 reads SNHLY; CDR2 reads FYNNEI. The CDR3 runs 13 residues. The trim removed 6 bases at V and 7 bases at J, leaving 8 bases unmatched. The CDR3 sequence is CASSGQAVGTQYF. The CDR3 bases are TGTGCCAGCAGCGGACAGGCGGTAGGGACCCAGTACTTC.

The V and J genes are TRBV28 and TRBJ2-7, with a tentative D call TRBD1 (5 bases). The CDR3 runs to 12 residues. Germline V gene sequence: CDR1 MDHEN, CDR2 SYDVKM. With 5 bases removed from V and 8 bases from J, the gap between germline ends came to 13 bases. The CDR3 is CASSPTGLKQYF. The CDR3 DNA sequence: TGTGCCAGCAGTCCAACAGGTCTCAAGCAGTACTTC.

J is TRBJ1-2 and V is TRBV7-2; 10 bases are a match to TRBD1. This CDR3 has 14 amino acids. Germline V gene sequence: CDR1 SGHTA, CDR2 FQGNSA. V lost 5 bases, J lost 7 bases, and 7 bases stayed unmatched. The CDR3 coding sequence is TGTGCCAGCAGCCCGCGGGACAGGGGCAGTGGCTACACCTTC. Translating it yields CASSPRDRGSGYTF.

In DNA, the CDR3 is TGTGCCAGCAGCCAAGAGATGAACACTGAAGCTTTCTTT. Protein sequence: CASSQEMNTEAFF. This chain links TRBV5-4 with TRBJ1-1; D unclear. The germline V gene encodes CDR1 SGHNT and CDR2 YYREEE (reference sequence). V was cut by 4 bases and J by 0 bases, with 7 bases left in between. The CDR3 runs 13 residues. Looking up the rest from reference TRBV5-4 and TRBJ1-1 gives the full variable domain: ETGVTQSPTHLIKTRGQQVTLRCSSQSGHNTVSWYQQALGQGPQFIFQYYREEENGRGNFPPRFSGLQFPNYSSELNVNALELDDSALYLCASSQEMNTEAFFGQGTRLTVV.

This clone appeared a single time. This rearrangement joins TRBV28 to TRBJ1-3; D not resolved. Trimming shortened V by 3 bases and J by 1 base, and 4 bases separated the two germline ends. The CDR3 is 13 amino acids. Germline-derived CDR1 and CDR2 are MDHEN and SYDVKM. The CDR3 nucleotides are TGTGCCAGCAGTTTCCGGTCTGGAAACACCATATATTTT. The encoded protein is CASSFRSGNTIYF.

This chain connects TRBV27 to TRBJ2-2, with 7 bases aligning to TRBD1. This CDR3 is 19 amino acids long. The V gene end was trimmed by 2 bases and the J gene end by 1 base; junction bases not matched to a gene: 13. The germline V gene encodes CDR1 MNHEY and CDR2 SMNVEV (reference sequence). The CDR3: CASSLADRRLLQNTGELFF. The CDR3 nucleotides read TGTGCCAGCAGTTTAGCGGACAGGCGCCTTCTGCAGAACACCGGGGAGCTGTTTTTT.

V is TRBV18 and J is TRBJ1-1; 8 bases agree with TRBD1. The CDR3 consists of 15 residues. V dropped 3 bases and J dropped 3; count of bases not matched to a gene: 6. Germline V gives CDR1 KGHSH, CDR2 LQKENI. CDR3 DNA sequence: TGTGCCAGCTCACCTGCAGGGGGCGGTCACACTGAAGCTTTCTTT. It codes for CASSPAGGGHTEAFF.

The J gene is TRBJ2-2, the V gene TRBV5-6; 10 bases fit TRBD1. Germline CDR1 and CDR2: SGHDT and YYEEEE. The ends lost 4 bases at V and 5 bases at J; junction bases unmatched: 5. The CDR3 is 15 residues long. The DNA for the CDR3 is TGTGCCAGCAGCGCCGACAGGGGGCTAACCGGGGAGCTGTTTTTT. Translating gives CASSADRGLTGELFF.

The V gene is TRBV30, the J gene TRBJ2-2; D might be TRBD1 (5 bases). Germline CDR1 GTSNPN, CDR2 SVGIG (reference sequence). This CDR3 has 14 amino acids. The germline V and J ends were trimmed by 1 base and 3 bases, with 9 bases remaining between them. The CDR3 here is CAWSASGYTGELFF. The CDR3 bases are TGTGCCTGGAGTGCTTCAGGGTACACCGGGGAGCTGTTTTTT.

This sequence joins TRBV7-6 and TRBJ2-7; no clear D gene. This CDR3 has 14 amino acids. V lost 4 bases and J 3 bases, leaving 13 bases between the germline ends. From germline, CDR1 is SGHVS and CDR2 FNYEAQ. The CDR3 DNA follows: TGTGCCAGCAGCTCCTATACTACAAGCTACGAGCAGTACTTC. Its translation: CASSSYTTSYEQYF.

The CDR3 is CASRRIQGPNTEAFF. CDR3 DNA: TGTGCCAGCAGGAGAATACAGGGACCGAACACTGAAGCTTTCTTT. The V gene is TRBV6-5, the J gene TRBJ1-1, with D tentatively TRBD1 (6 bases). Trimming shortened V by 6 bases and J by 1 base, and 15 bases separated the two germline ends. Germline values: CDR1 MNHEY, CDR2 SVGAGI. This CDR3 contains 15 residues.

The rearrangement joins TRBV18 to TRBJ2-7, with TRBD1 matching 10 bases. Germline trimming cut 5 bases from V and 6 bases from J; bases unmatched to any gene: 4. CDR3 size: 13 residues. Germline CDR1 and CDR2: KGHSH and LQKENI. This CDR3 reads CASSSDRGGEQYF. The CDR3 nucleotides are TGTGCCAGCTCATCGGACAGGGGGGGCGAGCAGTACTTC.

V and J are TRBV6-5 and TRBJ1-4; the match to TRBD1 covers 7 bases. The CDR3 has 15 amino acids. Germline loops: CDR1 MNHEY, CDR2 SVGAGI. Unmatched junction bases numbered 7, after V lost 5 bases and J lost 4 bases. CDR3 in DNA: TGTGCCAGCAGTCGGGGGACAGTGCTTAATGAAAAACTGTTTTTT. It encodes CASSRGTVLNEKLFF.

The rearrangement joins TRBV2 to TRBJ1-1; D not certain. V was shortened by 5 bases and J by 1 base, with 11 bases between the two germline ends. Germline V gene lookup returns CDR1 SNHLY and CDR2 FYNNEI. There are 14 residues in the CDR3. The DNA for the CDR3 is TGTGCCAGCAGTCAGAGGGTCCCGAACACTGAAGCTTTCTTT. This translates into CASSQRVPNTEAFF.

The CDR3 sequence is CASSPGTGKGNTIYF. CDR3 coding DNA: TGCGCCAGCAGCCCCGGGACAGGGAAAGGAAACACCATATATTTT. The rearrangement links TRBV5-1 to TRBJ1-3; 9 nucleotides line up with TRBD1. The germline gives CDR1 SGHRS, CDR2 YFSETQ. J lost 4 bases, V lost 4 bases, and 6 bases had no gene match. This CDR3 is 15 amino acids long.

The chain joins TRBV7-9 to TRBJ2-2; TRBD1 matches 9 bases. CDR1 is SEHNR and CDR2 is FQNEAQ in the germline V gene (reference sequence). The ends lost 5 bases at V and 1 base at J; junction bases unmatched: 5. This CDR3 region has 16 residues. CDR3 sequence: CASSPGQGKNTGELFF. The CDR3 nucleotides are TGTGCCAGCAGCCCTGGACAGGGGAAGAACACCGGGGAGCTGTTTTTT. Full variable domain (rest looked up from reference TRBV7-9 and TRBJ2-2): DTGVSQNPRHKITKRGQNVTFRCDPISEHNRLYWYRQTLGQGPEFLTYFQNEAQLEKSRLLSDRFSAERPKGSFSTLEIQRTEQGDSAMYLCASSPGQGKNTGELFFGEGSRLTVL.

The CDR3 loop reads CASSPPRTAEGDTEAFF. The CDR3 DNA is TGTGCCAGCTCACCACCGAGGACAGCAGAGGGGGACACTGAAGCTTTCTTT. The V and J genes are TRBV18 and TRBJ1-1; the D gene is possibly TRBD1 (6 bases). V shed 0 bases and J shed 3 bases, with 17 bases lying between them. CDR3 length: 17 residues. Germline CDR1 reads KGHSH; CDR2 reads LQKENI.

The V call is TRBV7-2, the J call TRBJ2-7, with 9 bases identical to TRBD1. Germline CDR1 and CDR2: SGHTA and FQGNSA. CDR3 length: 16 residues. The trim removed 8 bases at V and 0 bases at J, leaving 11 bases unmatched. The CDR3, as DNA: TGTGCCAGCGCCTACAGGGGGCCGTTATTCTCCTACGAGCAGTACTTC. Protein: CASAYRGPLFSYEQYF.

This clone has just one count. The rearrangement joins TRBV6-5 to TRBJ1-2; 8 bases align to TRBD1. V was clipped by 2 bases and J by 4 bases; unmatched bases: 3. CDR1 MNHEY and CDR2 SVGAGI come from the germline V gene. The CDR3 runs to 14 residues. This CDR3 is CASSYQTGGYGYTF. The CDR3 coding sequence is TGTGCCAGCAGTTACCAAACAGGGGGCTATGGCTACACCTTC.

The V gene is TRBV6-5, the J gene TRBJ2-1; 10 bases are shared with TRBD2. The V and J ends lost 8 bases and 3 bases, in that order; junction bases with no gene match: 4. Germline loops: CDR1 MNHEY, CDR2 SVGAGI. The CDR3 runs to 14 residues. The CDR3 sequence: CASASGSSYNEQFF. The CDR3 coding sequence is TGTGCCAGCGCTAGCGGGAGTAGCTACAATGAGCAGTTCTTC.

The chain uses TRBV11-2 and TRBJ1-5; D possibly corresponds to TRBD1 (5 bases). The CDR3 contains 13 residues. The germline CDR1 and CDR2 sequences are SGHAT and FQNNGV. The V and J ends lost 2 bases and 7 bases respectively, with 9 bases between them. CDR3 sequence (DNA): TGTGCCAGCAGCTTACAGGGATGGCAGCCCCAGCATTTT. Amino acid sequence: CASSLQGWQPQHF.

This clone was detected only once. The identical CDR3 is also encoded by other nucleotide sequences in the sample. This chain links TRBV5-1 with TRBJ1-1; TRBD1 aligns across 7 bases. Germline V lookup: CDR1 SGHRS, CDR2 YFSETQ. The CDR3 is 13 amino acids. With V trimmed by 3 bases and J by 3 bases, 2 bases remained unmatched. The CDR3 DNA reads as TGCGCCAGCAGCTCTACAGGGGACACTGAAGCTTTCTTT. Encoded protein: CASSSTGDTEAFF.

The DNA for the CDR3 is TGCGCCAGCAGTGAGATGGATATCTACGAGCAGTACTTC. The encoded protein is CASSEMDIYEQYF. The gene calls are TRBV10-2 and TRBJ2-7; no clear D gene. Germline V gives CDR1 WSHSY, CDR2 SAAADI. This CDR3 is 13 amino acids long. V lost 2 bases and J lost 3, with 8 bases in between.